Sequencing of this T cell receptor (beta chain) was carried out in a study of cytomegalovirus exposure and HLA in healthy donors. The CDR3 consists of 12 residues. Germline CDR1 is ENHRY and CDR2 is SYGVKD. Trimming removed 7 bases from V and 1 base from J, with 7 bases in between. Whole-study findings and limits: A later analysis, which compared TCR beta chains of equal frequency, found the HLA-associated ones more clonally expanded.

The PCR employed 60 Vbeta primers together with 13 Jbeta primers. Profiled with immunoSEQ multiplex PCR; TCRdb holds only in-frame clones, not every one. The table shows about 160,000 clones, with 60% to 80% occurring only once. This clone was detected only a few times. Its antigen is unidentified. Material for sequencing was PBMCs. The chain carries TRBV10-3 and TRBJ1-2; D not certain. This receptor was obtained from a woman in her 40s in good health and CMV-seropositive. The CDR3 sequence: CAITNDNYGYTF. The CDR3 DNA reads TGTGCCATCACTAACGATAACTATGGCTACACCTTC.